In this sample, the clone carrying this TCR beta chain turned up many times. The antigen remains unidentified. This sample stems from a study of T cells in Graves' hyperthyroidism and ophthalmopathy. Study-level points and caveats: Ophthalmopathy onset followed model prediction by a median about seven months.

V was trimmed by 0 bases and J by 0 bases, leaving 17 bases between them. Germline lookup yields CDR1 SGHRS and CDR2 YFSETQ. The CDR3 is 18 amino acids. Amplified TCR beta CDR3 regions came from RNA transcripts. First-round RT-PCR targeting the TCR CDR3 was performed with the HTBI primer set. MiXCR, run by TCRdb on the multiplex PCR reads, gives a single entry per CDR3 protein. Of approximately 430,000 distinct CDR3 sequences listed, roughly 14% are singletons. Stability of Graves' hyperthyroidism was defined as absent ophthalmopathy progression within 18 months. With a duration under 2 months, the hyperthyroidism was newly diagnosed in patients aged 18 to 65. Thyroid ultrasound, orbital computed tomography, clinical symptoms, and serum thyroxine and TRAb underpinned diagnoses.

The J gene is TRBJ2-3, the V gene TRBV5-1; the D gene could be TRBD1 or TRBD2 (6 bases each). This receptor was obtained from a woman between 18 and 29 years old with Graves' hyperthyroidism. Specimen: blood. The CDR3 reads CASSLALGWGASTDTQYF. In DNA form, the CDR3 reads TGCGCCAGCAGCTTGGCCCTGGGATGGGGGGCTAGCACAGATACGCAGTATTTT.